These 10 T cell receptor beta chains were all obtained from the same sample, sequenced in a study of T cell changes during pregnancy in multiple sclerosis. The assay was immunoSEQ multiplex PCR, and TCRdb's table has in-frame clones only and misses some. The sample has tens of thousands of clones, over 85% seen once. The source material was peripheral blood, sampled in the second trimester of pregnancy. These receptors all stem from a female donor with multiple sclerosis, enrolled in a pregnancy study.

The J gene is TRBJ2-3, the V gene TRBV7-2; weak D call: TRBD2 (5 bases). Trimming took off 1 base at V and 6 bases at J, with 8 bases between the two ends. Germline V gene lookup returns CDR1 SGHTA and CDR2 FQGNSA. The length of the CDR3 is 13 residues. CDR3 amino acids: CASSLGREDTQYF. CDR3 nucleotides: TGTGCCAGCAGCTTAGGAAGGGAGGATACGCAGTATTTT. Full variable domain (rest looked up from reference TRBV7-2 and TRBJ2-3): GAGVSQSPSNKVTEKGKDVELRCDPISGHTALYWYRQSLGQGLEFLIYFQGNSAPDKSGLPSDRFSAERTGGSVSTLTIQRTQQEDSAVYLCASSLGREDTQYFGPGTRLTVL.

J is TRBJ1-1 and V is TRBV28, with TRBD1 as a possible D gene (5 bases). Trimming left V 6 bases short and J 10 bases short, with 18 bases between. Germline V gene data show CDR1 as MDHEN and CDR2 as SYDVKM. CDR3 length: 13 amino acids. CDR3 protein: CASRPQAGRVAFF. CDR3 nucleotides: TGTGCCAGCAGACCACAGGCCGGAAGGGTAGCTTTCTTT.

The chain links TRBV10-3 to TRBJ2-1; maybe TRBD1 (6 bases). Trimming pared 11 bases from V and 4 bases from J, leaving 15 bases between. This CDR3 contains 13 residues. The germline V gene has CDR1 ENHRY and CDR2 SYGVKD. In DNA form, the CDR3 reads TGTGCCTCTCAGGGGTCGGGATACAATGAGCAGTTCTTC. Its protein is CASQGSGYNEQFF.

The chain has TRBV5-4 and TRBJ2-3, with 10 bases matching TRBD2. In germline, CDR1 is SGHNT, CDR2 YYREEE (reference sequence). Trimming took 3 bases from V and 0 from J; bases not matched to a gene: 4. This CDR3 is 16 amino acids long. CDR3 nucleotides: TGTGCCAGCAGCTACTCTAGCGGGGGTAGCACAGATACGCAGTATTTT. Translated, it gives CASSYSSGGSTDTQYF.

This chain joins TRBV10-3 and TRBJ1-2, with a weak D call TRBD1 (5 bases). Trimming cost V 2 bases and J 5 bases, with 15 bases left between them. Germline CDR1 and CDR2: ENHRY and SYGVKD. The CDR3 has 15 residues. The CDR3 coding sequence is TGTGCCATCAGTGAGGCGGCAGGGCCGAAGTATGGCTACACCTTC. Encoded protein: CAISEAAGPKYGYTF.

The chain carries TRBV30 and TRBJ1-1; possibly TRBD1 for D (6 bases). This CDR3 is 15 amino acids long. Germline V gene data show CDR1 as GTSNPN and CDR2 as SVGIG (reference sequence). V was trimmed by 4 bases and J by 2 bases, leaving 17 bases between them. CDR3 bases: TGTGCCTGGACCCCTACCGGGACACTCAACACTGAAGCTTTCTTT. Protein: CAWTPTGTLNTEAFF.

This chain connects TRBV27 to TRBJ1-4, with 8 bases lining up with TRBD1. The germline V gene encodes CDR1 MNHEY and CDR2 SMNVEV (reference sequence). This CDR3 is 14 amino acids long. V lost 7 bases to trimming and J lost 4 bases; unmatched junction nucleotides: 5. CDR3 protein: CASKRTGSNEKLFF. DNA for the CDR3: TGTGCCAGCAAAAGGACAGGGAGTAATGAAAAACTGTTTTTT.

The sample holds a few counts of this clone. CDR3 coding DNA: TGTGCCAGCAGTTACTCGGAGACCGGGGAGCTGTTTTTT. Translation gives CASSYSETGELFF. The rearrangement uses TRBV6-6 and TRBJ2-2; D remains unclear. The ends were cut back, 0 bases at V and 5 bases at J, with 4 bases in the middle. This CDR3 has 13 residues. In germline, CDR1 is MNHNY, CDR2 SVGAGI (reference sequence).

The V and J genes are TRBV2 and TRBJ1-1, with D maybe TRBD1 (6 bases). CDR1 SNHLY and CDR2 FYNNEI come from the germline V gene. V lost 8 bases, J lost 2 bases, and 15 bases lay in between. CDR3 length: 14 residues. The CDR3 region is CASSVGHLNTEAFF. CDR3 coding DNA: TGTGCCAGCTCGGTGGGACACCTTAACACTGAAGCTTTCTTT. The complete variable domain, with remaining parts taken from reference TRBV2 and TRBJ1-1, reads EPEVTQTPSHQVTQMGQEVILRCVPISNHLYFYWYRQILGQKVEFLVSFYNNEISEKSEIFDDQFSVERPDGSNFTLKIRSTKLEDSAMYFCASSVGHLNTEAFFGQGTRLTVV.

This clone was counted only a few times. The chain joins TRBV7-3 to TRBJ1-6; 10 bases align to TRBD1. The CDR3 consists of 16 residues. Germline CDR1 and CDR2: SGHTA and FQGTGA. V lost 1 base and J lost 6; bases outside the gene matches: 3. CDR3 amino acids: CASSLRDRGTNSPLHF. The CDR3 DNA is TGTGCCAGCAGCTTAAGGGACAGGGGAACTAATTCACCCCTCCACTTT.